These T cell receptor beta chains were read from a single sample in a study of T-cell memory formation after mild COVID-19. MiXCR was run by TCRdb on the 5' RACE reads, yielding one entry per CDR3 protein. The table has approximately 240,000 distinct CDR3 sequences, approximately 16% seen once. The sample consisted of PBMCs or a T cell subset sorted from them (not recorded which). All receptors come from a man younger than 30 who had mild COVID-19 (a few samples of this study predate the infection). Cell type and time point are not known. The CDR3 runs from the conserved cysteine through the conserved F or W. A D gene is named only where the DNA matches it firmly. Rows may omit the clone size; those that give it use once, few, many or a size class.

D,size,V,J,CDR3,DNA
TRBD1,-,TRBV20-1,TRBJ2-7,CSAKAPGGYEQYF,TGCAGTGCTAAAGCGCCAGGGGGCTACGAGCAGTACTTC
TRBD2,few,TRBV27,TRBJ2-5,CASWEAGGQETQYF,TGTGCCAGCTGGGAAGCGGGGGGTCAAGAGACCCAGTACTTC
TRBD1,few,TRBV6-5,TRBJ1-1,CASRLLSDREGTEAFF,TGTGCCAGCAGGCTTCTATCGGACAGGGAAGGAACTGAAGCTTTCTTT
-,-,TRBV3-1,TRBJ1-1,CASSQVPREAEAFF,TGTGCCAGCAGCCAAGTCCCTCGTGAGGCTGAAGCTTTCTTT
-,many,TRBV4-1,TRBJ2-5,CASSQGGQFQETQYF,TGCGCCAGCAGCCAAGGGGGTCAGTTCCAAGAGACCCAGTACTTC
-,-,TRBV5-6,TRBJ2-2,CASNTRKGVTGELFF,TGTGCCAGCAACACGAGGAAGGGGGTAACCGGGGAGCTGTTTTTT
-,-,TRBV4-2,TRBJ2-1,CASSQASRGEQFF,TGTGCCAGCAGCCAGGCCTCTAGGGGGGAGCAGTTCTTC
TRBD1,few,TRBV5-1,TRBJ2-5,CASTAGTGQETQYF,TGCGCCAGCACGGCGGGGACAGGACAAGAGACCCAGTACTTC
-,many,TRBV7-9,TRBJ1-4,CASAKWEEREKLFF,TGTGCCAGCGCGAAATGGGAGGAGCGTGAAAAACTGTTTTTT
-,-,TRBV12-3/TRBV12-4,TRBJ1-4,CASSPRTVGEKLFF,TGTGCCAGCAGTCCCCGGACGGTCGGCGAAAAACTGTTTTTT
TRBD1,-,TRBV12-3/TRBV12-4,TRBJ1-1,CASSPHGQARWSTEAFF,TGTGCCAGCAGCCCACATGGACAGGCGCGGTGGAGCACTGAAGCTTTCTTT
TRBD1,-,TRBV6-6,TRBJ2-7,CASSPPGTGGFEQYF,TGTGCCAGCAGTCCACCCGGGACAGGGGGCTTCGAGCAGTACTTC
-,-,TRBV7-2,TRBJ2-5,CASIAGPQETQYF,TGTGCCAGCATCGCGGGGCCTCAAGAGACCCAGTACTTC
TRBD2,-,TRBV5-4,TRBJ2-1,CASSPRAGGNYNEQFF,TGTGCCAGCAGCCCGCGTGCGGGGGGTAATTACAATGAGCAGTTCTTC
TRBD1,-,TRBV5-1,TRBJ2-2,CASSLVGTANTGELFF,TGCGCCAGCAGCTTGGTAGGGACAGCGAACACCGGGGAGCTGTTTTTT
-,-,TRBV4-3,TRBJ2-5,CASSQLGRIETQYF,TGCGCCAGCAGCCAATTAGGGCGGATAGAGACCCAGTACTTC
-,few,TRBV27,TRBJ2-1,CASSLLAYNEQFF,TGTGCCAGCAGTTTGCTAGCCTACAATGAGCAGTTCTTC
TRBD1,-,TRBV5-5,TRBJ1-1,CASSLDRGSQREAFF,TGTGCCAGCAGCTTGGACAGGGGATCTCAACGTGAAGCTTTCTTT
TRBD1,-,TRBV5-1,TRBJ2-5,CASSSTLPGQGYQETQYF,TGCGCCAGCAGCTCAACCCTGCCGGGACAGGGGTACCAAGAGACCCAGTACTTC
TRBD2,many,TRBV5-1,TRBJ2-3,CASSPGLAESTDTQYF,TGCGCCAGCAGCCCCGGACTAGCGGAATCCACAGATACGCAGTATTTT
TRBD2,few,TRBV29-1,TRBJ2-3,CSVEAGGPDTQYF,TGCAGCGTCGAGGCGGGGGGGCCAGATACGCAGTATTTT
TRBD1,-,TRBV12-3/TRBV12-4,TRBJ2-3,CASSSHRGSYTDTQYF,TGTGCCAGCAGTTCTCACAGGGGGAGCTACACAGATACGCAGTATTTT
TRBD1,-,TRBV12-3/TRBV12-4,TRBJ1-5,CGSSRDSSNQPQHF,TGTGGCAGCTCCCGGGACAGTAGCAATCAGCCCCAGCATTTT
TRBD2,few,TRBV11-2,TRBJ2-3,CASSFPSGQADTQYF,TGTGCCAGCAGCTTCCCTAGCGGGCAAGCAGATACGCAGTATTTT
-,few,TRBV12-3/TRBV12-4,TRBJ1-5,CASSLDFSPQHF,TGTGCCAGCAGTTTAGATTTCTCGCCCCAGCATTTT
-,-,TRBV13,TRBJ2-5,CASSRRGLVQYF,TGTGCCAGCAGCCGAAGGGGCTTAGTGCAGTACTTC
-,few,TRBV10-1,TRBJ2-2,CASSSLTNTGELFF,TGCGCCAGCAGTAGCCTGACGAACACCGGGGAGCTGTTTTTT
-,many,TRBV5-1,TRBJ2-1,CASSLAPGANEQFF,TGCGCCAGCAGCTTGGCCCCGGGGGCGAATGAGCAGTTCTTC
TRBD2,-,TRBV7-9,TRBJ2-7,CASSLHGGAPYEQYF,TGTGCCAGCAGCTTACACGGGGGGGCTCCCTACGAGCAGTACTTC
TRBD1,-,TRBV5-1,TRBJ1-1,CASSFGAGQGNTEAFF,TGCGCCAGCAGCTTTGGAGCGGGACAGGGGAACACTGAAGCTTTCTTT
TRBD2,-,TRBV4-2,TRBJ2-2,CASSELAGTNTGELFF,TGTGCCAGCAGCGAACTAGCGGGGACGAACACCGGGGAGCTGTTTTTT
-,-,TRBV2,TRBJ2-3,CASSVEGDADTQYF,TGTGCCAGCAGTGTGGAGGGGGACGCAGATACGCAGTATTTT
-,few,TRBV9,TRBJ2-1,CASSVATENNEQFF,TGTGCCAGCAGCGTAGCTACAGAAAACAATGAGCAGTTCTTC
-,few,TRBV3-1,TRBJ2-3,CASSQGPGTDTQYF,TGTGCCAGCAGCCAAGGGCCCGGTACAGATACGCAGTATTTT
-,-,TRBV3-1,TRBJ1-2,CASSQAGTRQAIYGYTF,TGTGCCAGCAGCCAAGCGGGGACGAGACAGGCTATCTATGGCTACACCTTC
-,few,TRBV4-3,TRBJ2-1,CASSPWTDNNEQFF,TGCGCCAGCAGCCCTTGGACAGACAACAATGAGCAGTTCTTC
-,few,TRBV9,TRBJ1-2,CASSPPGVYGGYTF,TGTGCCAGCAGCCCGCCCGGGGTTTATGGTGGCTACACCTTC
-,few,TRBV19,TRBJ2-3,CASSIHGRTDTQYF,TGTGCCAGTAGTATACACGGGCGCACAGATACGCAGTATTTT
TRBD1,-,TRBV2,TRBJ1-6,CAIRQGYNSPLHF,TGTGCCATAAGACAGGGCTATAATTCACCCCTCCACTTT
-,-,TRBV7-9,TRBJ2-5,CASSLALQETQYF,TGTGCCAGCAGCTTAGCCCTTCAAGAGACCCAGTACTTC
TRBD1,-,TRBV5-1,TRBJ2-3,CASSDRGGNTQYF,TGCGCCAGCAGCGACAGGGGGGGAAATACGCAGTATTTT
-,few,TRBV7-8,TRBJ1-1,CASSLGRTANTEAFF,TGTGCCAGCAGCTTAGGGAGGACAGCGAACACTGAAGCTTTCTTT
TRBD2,-,TRBV20-1,TRBJ2-5,CSAPGGSAQETQYF,TGCAGTGCCCCCGGGGGGTCTGCCCAAGAGACCCAGTACTTC
-,-,TRBV5-6,TRBJ1-6,CASSSKEGVGNSPLHF,TGTGCCAGCAGCAGCAAAGAGGGGGTAGGAAATTCACCCCTCCACTTT
-,-,TRBV5-1,TRBJ1-1,CASSPGAWGRTEAFF,TGCGCCAGCAGCCCAGGGGCTTGGGGGAGGACTGAAGCTTTCTTT
-,few,TRBV6-2/TRBV6-3,TRBJ1-5,CASSRTGTGIHF,TGTGCCAGCAGCCGAACCGGGACGGGGATTCATTTT
-,-,TRBV6-2/TRBV6-3,TRBJ2-3,CASMLDATDTQYF,TGTGCCAGCATGTTGGATGCCACAGATACGCAGTATTTT
TRBD1,-,TRBV5-1,TRBJ2-3,CASSAGQVVTDTQYF,TGCGCCAGCAGCGCGGGACAGGTGGTCACAGATACGCAGTATTTT
TRBD1,-,TRBV4-2,TRBJ2-3,CASSQGTGIMVTQYF,TGTGCCAGCAGCCAAGGGACAGGGATCATGGTTACGCAGTATTTT
TRBD1,-,TRBV20-1,TRBJ1-2,CSAYVPGQGSGYTF,TGCAGTGCCTACGTCCCGGGACAGGGGTCTGGCTACACCTTC
TRBD1,-,TRBV4-1,TRBJ1-1,CASSQGQIRQGWTEAFF,TGCGCCAGCAGCCAAGGTCAAATAAGACAGGGTTGGACTGAAGCTTTCTTT